This T cell receptor beta chain derives from a study of Graves' ophthalmopathy and Graves' hyperthyroidism. Beta-chain TCR CDR3 regions were amplified from RNA transcripts. The authors performed first-round RT-PCR with HTBI primers and then a second-round multiplex PCR. MiXCR was run by TCRdb on the multiplex PCR reads, yielding one entry per CDR3 protein. Seen here are fewer than 70,000 distinct CDR3 sequences, approximately 47% observed once, and the top ten hold 4.5% to 5%. Specimen: peripheral blood. This sequence originates from an adult woman with Graves' ophthalmopathy.

The CDR3 coding sequence is TGTGCCAGCTCACCCCTAGGGACAGGGGGATTATCGGAAGCTTTCTTT. Translated, it gives CASSPLGTGGLSEAFF. The chain carries TRBV18 and TRBJ1-1; 11 nucleotides match TRBD1. CDR1 is KGHSH and CDR2 is LQKENI in the germline V gene. Trimming took 3 bases from V and 8 from J; bases not matched to a gene: 11. This CDR3 has 16 amino acids.